The 27 T cell receptor beta chains reported below all come from one sample, sequenced in a study of cytomegalovirus exposure and HLA in healthy donors. PCR involved 60 Vbeta and 13 Jbeta primers. Assay: immunoSEQ multiplex PCR; the TCRdb copy retains only in-frame clones and omits some. The table records about 200,000 clones, 75% to 90% of them present only once. The material sequenced was PBMCs. These receptors all stem from a woman in her 30s in good health and CMV-seronegative.

The table lists this clone with many counts. This sequence joins TRBV2 and TRBJ2-3, with 11 bases fitting TRBD2. The CDR3 loop spans 14 amino acids. After removal of 2 bases from V and 6 bases from J, the junction contained 1 base not matched to a gene. Germline-derived CDR1 and CDR2 are SNHLY and FYNNEI. CDR3 protein: CASSESSGGDTQYF. In DNA, the CDR3 is TGTGCCAGCAGTGAATCTAGCGGGGGGGATACGCAGTATTTT.

The chain combines TRBV27 with TRBJ1-1; D might be TRBD1 (6 bases). The CDR3 is made up of 15 amino acids. V lost 5 bases and J lost 0, with 13 bases in between. Germline V gene lookup returns CDR1 MNHEY and CDR2 SMNVEV (reference sequence). The DNA for the CDR3 is TGTGCCAGCAGTGACCGACAGGACATGAACACTGAAGCTTTCTTT. Translated: CASSDRQDMNTEAFF.

CDR3 sequence: CSGTGTSGVTDTQYF. In DNA, the CDR3 is TGCAGCGGGACCGGGACTAGCGGGGTCACAGATACGCAGTATTTT. V is TRBV29-1 and J is TRBJ2-3; 13 positions match TRBD2. The CDR3 spans 15 residues. Germline values: CDR1 SQVTM, CDR2 ANQGSEA. Germline trimming cut 7 bases from V and 2 bases from J; bases unmatched to any gene: 6.

V gene TRBV7-9 combines with J gene TRBJ2-3; possible D gene TRBD2, 6 bases. Germline lookup yields CDR1 SEHNR and CDR2 FQNEAQ (reference sequence). There are 16 residues in the CDR3. V was shortened by 2 bases and J by 0 bases, with 12 bases between the two germline ends. The CDR3 nucleotides read TGTGCCAGCAGCTTAAGGGTCGGGGGAAGCACAGATACGCAGTATTTT. It translates to CASSLRVGGSTDTQYF.

This sequence joins TRBV5-4 and TRBJ2-7; D might be TRBD2 (6 bases). From germline, CDR1 is SGHNT and CDR2 YYREEE (reference sequence). The CDR3 is 14 amino acids. V was cut by 4 bases and J by 1 base, with 12 bases left in between. This CDR3 is CASSPERASYEQYF. CDR3 nucleotides: TGTGCCAGCAGCCCGGAGCGGGCATCCTACGAGCAGTACTTC.

The CDR3 is CASSLVAGGGNEQFF. The CDR3 nucleotides read TGTGCCAGCAGCTTGGTAGCGGGAGGGGGTAATGAGCAGTTCTTC. The rearrangement uses TRBV5-5 and TRBJ2-1; the match to TRBD2 covers 11 bases. Germline values: CDR1 SGHKS, CDR2 YYEKEE (reference sequence). Germline trimming cut 0 bases from V and 7 bases from J; bases unmatched to any gene: 3. The CDR3 is 15 amino acids.

This sequence joins TRBV6-1 and TRBJ2-5; D unclear. The CDR3 has 11 residues. The germline CDR1 and CDR2 sequences are MNHNS and SASEGT. V lost 6 bases and J 3 bases, leaving 5 bases between the germline ends. In nucleotides, the CDR3 is TGTGCCAGCAGATCCGAAGAGACCCAGTACTTC. It encodes CASRSEETQYF.

The chain carries TRBV9 and TRBJ1-4; D unresolved. This CDR3 spans 14 amino acids. From germline, CDR1 is SGDLS and CDR2 YYNGEE. Trimming removed 0 bases from V and 5 bases from J, with 8 bases in between. Here the CDR3 reads CASSVDMRNEKLFF. Written as DNA, the CDR3 is TGTGCCAGCAGCGTAGACATGAGGAATGAAAAACTGTTTTTT.

The rearrangement joins TRBV5-6 to TRBJ2-1, with 7 bases fitting TRBD2. V gave up 4 bases and J gave up 2 bases; unmatched junction bases: 12. This CDR3 spans 17 amino acids. Germline-derived CDR1 and CDR2 are SGHDT and YYEEEE. The CDR3 nucleotides read TGTGCCAGCAGCCCCCTCCGAAAGCGGGGAGCCTACAATGAGCAGTTCTTC. Encoded protein: CASSPLRKRGAYNEQFF. The full variable domain, its missing parts supplied by reference TRBV5-6 and TRBJ2-1, is DAGVTQSPTHLIKTRGQQVTLRCSPKSGHDTVSWYQQALGQGPQFIFQYYEEEERQRGNFPDRFSGHQFPNYSSELNVNALLLGDSALYLCASSPLRKRGAYNEQFFGPGTRLTVL.

V gene TRBV7-9 combines with J gene TRBJ2-3, with 7 nucleotides matching TRBD2. V trimming: 4 bases; J trimming: 0 bases; junction bases outside the gene matches: 4. The CDR3 is 15 residues long. Germline V CDR1 and CDR2: SEHNR, FQNEAQ (reference sequence). CDR3 sequence: CASSSGLHSTDTQYF. The DNA of the CDR3 is TGTGCCAGCAGCTCGGGACTACATAGCACAGATACGCAGTATTTT.

The chain employs TRBV6-6 and TRBJ2-3; D may be TRBD2 (5 bases). V was pared by 6 bases and J by 1 base, with 5 bases between. The CDR3 is 12 residues long. CDR1 and CDR2 (germline): MNHNY, SVGAGI (reference sequence). The DNA for the CDR3 is TGTGCCAGCAGGGAGGGCACAGATACGCAGTATTTT. Protein sequence: CASREGTDTQYF.

The gene calls are TRBV25-1 and TRBJ2-1; D might be TRBD2 (5 bases). The germline gives CDR1 MGHDK, CDR2 SYGVNS. This CDR3 is 13 amino acids long. V was trimmed by 5 bases and J by 6 bases, leaving 11 bases between them. The CDR3 DNA is TGTGCCAGCAGTAGACTACCATCCAATGAGCAGTTCTTC. It yields the protein CASSRLPSNEQFF.

The chain links TRBV2 to TRBJ2-5, with no clear D. The CDR3 has 13 residues. Germline lookup yields CDR1 SNHLY and CDR2 FYNNEI. Trimming left V 5 bases short and J 0 bases short, with 7 bases between. The CDR3 loop reads CASSFTYQETQYF. CDR3 DNA: TGTGCCAGCAGTTTTACTTACCAAGAGACCCAGTACTTC.

This chain joins TRBV10-3 and TRBJ2-3, with D tentatively TRBD2 (5 bases). The CDR3 runs to 14 residues. V was clipped by 0 bases and J by 7 bases, with 11 bases between them. Germline CDR1 reads ENHRY; CDR2 reads SYGVKD. CDR3 protein: CAISESALAHTQYF. CDR3 DNA: TGTGCCATCAGTGAGTCGGCCCTAGCCCATACGCAGTATTTT.

V is TRBV30 and J is TRBJ2-1; TRBD2 is a possible D gene (7 bases). The CDR3 is 15 residues long. Germline values: CDR1 GTSNPN, CDR2 SVGIG (reference sequence). Trimming took off 3 bases at V and 2 bases at J, with 14 bases between the two ends. In nucleotides, the CDR3 is TGTGCCTGGAGCTCGGGGGGCCCTACCTACAATGAGCAGTTCTTC. This sequence encodes CAWSSGGPTYNEQFF.

The chain joins TRBV11-2 to TRBJ2-5; TRBD2 aligns across 14 bases. Germline V gives CDR1 SGHAT, CDR2 FQNNGV. V shed 1 base, J shed 2 bases, and the junction held 9 bases outside the gene matches. This CDR3 comprises 19 residues. The CDR3 DNA reads as TGTGCCAGCAGCTTAGTTATTGTGGGACTAGCGGGGGATCAAGAGACCCAGTACTTC. Translation gives CASSLVIVGLAGDQETQYF.

J is TRBJ1-5 and V is TRBV7-8; 7 nucleotides agree with TRBD1. J was trimmed by 2 bases and V by 5 bases; bases with no gene match: 9. The V gene's germline CDR1 is SGHVS and CDR2 FQNEAQ. The CDR3 consists of 16 residues. CDR3 in DNA: TGTGCCAGCAGCCGACAGGGAATCATCGGCAATCAGCCCCAGCATTTT. It translates to CASSRQGIIGNQPQHF.

This clone was counted between two and nine times. The rearrangement uses TRBV7-2 and TRBJ2-3; 8 nucleotides agree with TRBD2. The trim removed 1 base at V and 6 bases at J, leaving 3 bases unmatched. Germline CDR1 and CDR2: SGHTA and FQGNSA. CDR3 length: 14 amino acids. CDR3 residues: CASSLVSGTDTQYF. The CDR3 DNA follows: TGTGCCAGCAGCTTAGTTAGCGGGACGGATACGCAGTATTTT. Full variable domain (rest looked up from reference TRBV7-2 and TRBJ2-3): GAGVSQSPSNKVTEKGKDVELRCDPISGHTALYWYRQSLGQGLEFLIYFQGNSAPDKSGLPSDRFSAERTGGSVSTLTIQRTQQEDSAVYLCASSLVSGTDTQYFGPGTRLTVL.

The chain couples TRBV15 to TRBJ2-6, with D possibly being TRBD1 (8 bases). V lost 0 bases and J lost 2, with 20 bases in between. The CDR3 has 20 amino acids. Germline V gene sequence: CDR1 LNHNV, CDR2 YYDKDF (reference sequence). For the CDR3, the DNA is TGTGCCACCAGCAGAGATGTTCGGTACAGGGGGGGGACTGGGGCCAACGTCCTGACTTTC. Protein product: CATSRDVRYRGGTGANVLTF.

The CDR3 reads CASSLYTGGSGELFF. CDR3 bases: TGTGCCAGCAGCTTATATACGGGGGGCTCCGGGGAGCTGTTTTTT. V usage is TRBV7-3 and J usage is TRBJ2-2; D is perhaps TRBD2 (7 bases). Germline assignment: CDR1 SGHTA and CDR2 FQGTGA. Trimming removed 2 bases from V and 6 bases from J, with 13 bases in between. The CDR3 length is 15 residues.

The V and J genes are TRBV29-1 and TRBJ2-5; 9 bases are a match to TRBD2. CDR1 SQVTM and CDR2 ANQGSEA come from the germline V gene. V lost 0 bases, J lost 4 bases, and 6 bases stayed unmatched. The CDR3 runs to 15 residues. CDR3 nucleotides: TGCAGCGTTGAAGAAGGCGGGAGGGCCGGAGAGACCCAGTACTTC. As protein: CSVEEGGRAGETQYF.

CDR3 sequence reads: CATSPRRLSEQYF. CDR3 DNA: TGTGCCACCAGCCCGCGGCGGTTAAGCGAGCAGTACTTC. The chain has TRBV15 and TRBJ2-7; D is undetermined. This CDR3 comprises 13 residues. The germline V and J ends were trimmed by 5 bases and 6 bases, with 14 bases remaining between them. Per the germline V gene, CDR1 is LNHNV and CDR2 is YYDKDF (reference sequence).

The chain combines TRBV14 with TRBJ2-3; 8 bases match TRBD2. The germline gives CDR1 SGHDN, CDR2 FVKESK. The CDR3 runs to 16 residues. Trimming cost V 2 bases and J 5 bases; bases outside gene matches: 9. The CDR3 DNA is TGTGCCAGCAGCCAATTCGCGGGGGGAAGCCTAGATACGCAGTATTTT. Protein product: CASSQFAGGSLDTQYF.

The chain carries TRBV4-2 and TRBJ1-1, with a possible D match to TRBD1 (6 bases). Germline CDR1 LGHNA, CDR2 YNFKEQ. The CDR3 is made up of 15 amino acids. The V end was cut by 4 bases, the J end by 0 bases, with 12 bases between. CDR3 nucleotide sequence: TGTGCCAGCAGCCCTCAGGACAGACTGAACACTGAAGCTTTCTTT. Translating gives CASSPQDRLNTEAFF.

The chain carries TRBV2 and TRBJ2-5; D is perhaps TRBD2 (7 bases). The end of the DNA fits TRBJ2-7 better, so the J call may be wrong. This CDR3 has 15 amino acids. CDR1 and CDR2 (germline): SNHLY, FYNNEI. For the CDR3, the DNA is TGTGCCAGCATGGGGGGGGCTGCAGAGGCCTACGAGCAGTACTTC. Its protein product is CASMGGAAEAYEQYF.

V is TRBV5-1 and J is TRBJ2-4; 8 bases align to TRBD2. The J segment lost 5 bases and the V segment lost 4 bases, leaving 8 bases of the junction unmatched. CDR1 is SGHRS and CDR2 is YFSETQ in the germline V gene. The CDR3 covers 15 residues. The DNA for the CDR3 is TGCGCCAGCAGCCGCGTTCGGGGGGGCGAAAACATTCAGTACTTC. This codes for CASSRVRGGENIQYF.

This rearrangement joins TRBV5-8 to TRBJ1-4; D is perhaps TRBD1 (5 bases). Germline CDR1 reads SGHTS; CDR2 reads YDEGEE. CDR3 length equals 14 residues. The V end was cut by 0 bases, the J end by 8 bases, with 11 bases between. CDR3 sequence: CASSLVAAGEKLFF. The CDR3 DNA is TGTGCCAGCAGCTTGGTCGCTGCAGGGGAAAAACTGTTTTTT.